Sequencing of this TCR beta chain was carried out in a study of prognosis after radiotherapy for stage I lung cancer. The wider study: In the span from April 2018 to early 2019, stage I non-small cell lung cancer patients were enrolled. The tumor diagnosis was squamous cell carcinoma for seven patients and adenocarcinoma for roughly twelve.

This clonotype has ten or more counts. What it binds is not known. V lost 5 bases, J lost 4 bases, and 3 bases lay in between. The germline CDR1 and CDR2 sequences are LGHDT and YNNKEL (reference sequence). CDR3 length equals 11 residues. From genomic DNA, two-round multiplex PCR was used to amplify TCR beta CDR3. With primers specific to each TRBV and TRBJ gene, the first-round PCR was performed. From the multiplex PCR reads, TCRdb called clonotypes with MiXCR, one entry per CDR3 protein. The data hold fewer than 20,000 distinct CDR3 sequences, with around 15% observed a single time. Study observations and caveats: Median unique TCR clones dropped from roughly 10,000 to 7,000 after stereotactic body radiation therapy. Frequencies of TRBV and TRBJ gene use reportedly varied by whether patients had metastases.

The chain has TRBV3-1 and TRBJ2-1; D is unclear. The TCR sequence derives from a donor aged 50 or older with non-small cell lung cancer. The sample in question was PBMCs, obtained before or after stereotactic body radiation therapy (not recorded which). The CDR3 DNA reads TGTGCCAGCAGCGATTACAATGAGCAGTTCTTC. This sequence encodes CASSDYNEQFF.